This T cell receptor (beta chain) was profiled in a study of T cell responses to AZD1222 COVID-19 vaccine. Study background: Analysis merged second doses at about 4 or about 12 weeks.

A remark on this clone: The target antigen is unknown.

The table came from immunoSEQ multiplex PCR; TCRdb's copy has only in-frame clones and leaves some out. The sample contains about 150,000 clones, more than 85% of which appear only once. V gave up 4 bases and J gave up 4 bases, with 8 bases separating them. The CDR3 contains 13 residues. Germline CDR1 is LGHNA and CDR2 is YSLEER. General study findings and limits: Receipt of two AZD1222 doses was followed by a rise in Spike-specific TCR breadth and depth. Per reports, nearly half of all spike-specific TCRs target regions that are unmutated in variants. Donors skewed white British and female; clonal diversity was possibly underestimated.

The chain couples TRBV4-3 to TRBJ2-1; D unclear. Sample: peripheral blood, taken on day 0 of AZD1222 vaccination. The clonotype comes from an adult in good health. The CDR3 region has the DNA TGCGCCAGCAGCCTCCAGCTGTACAATGAGCAGTTCTTC. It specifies CASSLQLYNEQFF.